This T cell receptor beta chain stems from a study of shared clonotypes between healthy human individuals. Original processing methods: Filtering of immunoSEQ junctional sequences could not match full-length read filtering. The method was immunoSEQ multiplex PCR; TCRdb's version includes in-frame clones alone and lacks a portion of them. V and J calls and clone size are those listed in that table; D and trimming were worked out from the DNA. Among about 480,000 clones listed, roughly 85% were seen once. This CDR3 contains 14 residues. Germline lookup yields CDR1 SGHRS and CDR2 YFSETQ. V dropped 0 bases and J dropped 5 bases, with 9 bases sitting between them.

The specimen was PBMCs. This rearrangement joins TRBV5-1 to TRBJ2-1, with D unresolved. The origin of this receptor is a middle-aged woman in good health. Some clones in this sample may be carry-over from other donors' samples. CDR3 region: CASSLGSADNEQFF. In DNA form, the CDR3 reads TGCGCCAGCAGCTTGGGCAGCGCGGACAATGAGCAGTTCTTC.